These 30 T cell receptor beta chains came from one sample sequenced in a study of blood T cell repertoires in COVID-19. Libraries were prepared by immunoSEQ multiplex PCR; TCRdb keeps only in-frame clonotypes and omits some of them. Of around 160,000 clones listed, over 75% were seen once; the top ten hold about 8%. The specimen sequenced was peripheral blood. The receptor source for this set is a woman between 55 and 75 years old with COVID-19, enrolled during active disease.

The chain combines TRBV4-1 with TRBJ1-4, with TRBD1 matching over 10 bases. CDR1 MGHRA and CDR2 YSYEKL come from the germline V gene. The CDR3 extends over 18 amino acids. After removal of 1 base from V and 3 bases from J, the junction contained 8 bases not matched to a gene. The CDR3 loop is CASSQGTRDRGSNEKLFF. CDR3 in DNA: TGCGCCAGCAGCCAAGGGACCCGGGACAGGGGCTCTAATGAAAAACTGTTTTTT.

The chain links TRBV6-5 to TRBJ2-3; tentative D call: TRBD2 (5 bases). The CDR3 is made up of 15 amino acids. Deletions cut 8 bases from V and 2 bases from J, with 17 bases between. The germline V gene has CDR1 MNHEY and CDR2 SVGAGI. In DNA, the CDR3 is TGTGCCAGCGCCGGGTATGACGGGATCACAGATACGCAGTATTTT. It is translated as CASAGYDGITDTQYF.

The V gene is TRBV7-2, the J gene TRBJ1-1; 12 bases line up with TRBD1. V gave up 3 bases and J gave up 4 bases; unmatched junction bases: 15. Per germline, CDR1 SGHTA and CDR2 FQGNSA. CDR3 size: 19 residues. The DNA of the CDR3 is TGTGCCAGCAGCTTCAACGGGGGACAGGGGGCGGCCGGTGGCACTGAAGCTTTCTTT. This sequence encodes CASSFNGGQGAAGGTEAFF.

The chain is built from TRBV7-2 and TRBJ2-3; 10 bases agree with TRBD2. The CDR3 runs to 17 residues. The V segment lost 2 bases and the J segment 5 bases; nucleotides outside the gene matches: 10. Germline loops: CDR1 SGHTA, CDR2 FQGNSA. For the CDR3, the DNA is TGTGCCAGCAGCTTACTAGCGGGGGCCTTTCGGGAAGATACGCAGTATTTT. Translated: CASSLLAGAFREDTQYF. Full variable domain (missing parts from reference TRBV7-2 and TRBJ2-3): GAGVSQSPSNKVTEKGKDVELRCDPISGHTALYWYRQSLGQGLEFLIYFQGNSAPDKSGLPSDRFSAERTGGSVSTLTIQRTQQEDSAVYLCASSLLAGAFREDTQYFGPGTRLTVL.

The CDR3 nucleotides are TGTGCCAGCAGCGTGGGCCCTTCTTTCGGGAACACTGAAGCTTTCTTT. Protein: CASSVGPSFGNTEAFF. The J gene is TRBJ1-1, the V gene TRBV7-3; D not resolved. The CDR3 runs to 16 residues. CDR1 and CDR2 from the germline V gene are SGHTA and FQGTGA. V was shortened by 5 bases and J by 1 base, with 17 bases between the two germline ends.

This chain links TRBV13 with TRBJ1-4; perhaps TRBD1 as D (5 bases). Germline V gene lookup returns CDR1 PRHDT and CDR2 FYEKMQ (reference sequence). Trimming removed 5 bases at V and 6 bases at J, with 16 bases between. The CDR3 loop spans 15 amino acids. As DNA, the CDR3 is TGTGCCAGCAGCCCGGGGCGGGGAGGGGATGAAAAACTGTTTTTT. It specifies CASSPGRGGDEKLFF.

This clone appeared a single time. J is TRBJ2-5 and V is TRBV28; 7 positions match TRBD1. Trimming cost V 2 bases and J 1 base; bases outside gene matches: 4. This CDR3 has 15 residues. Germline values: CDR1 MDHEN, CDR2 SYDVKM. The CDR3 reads CASSLQTGFQETQYF. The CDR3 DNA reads TGTGCCAGCAGTTTACAGACAGGGTTCCAAGAGACCCAGTACTTC. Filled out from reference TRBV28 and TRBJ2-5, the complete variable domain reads DVKVTQSSRYLVKRTGEKVFLECVQDMDHENMFWYRQDPGLGLRLIYFSYDVKMKEKGDIPEGYSVSREKKERFSLILESASTNQTSMYLCASSLQTGFQETQYFGPGTRLLVL.

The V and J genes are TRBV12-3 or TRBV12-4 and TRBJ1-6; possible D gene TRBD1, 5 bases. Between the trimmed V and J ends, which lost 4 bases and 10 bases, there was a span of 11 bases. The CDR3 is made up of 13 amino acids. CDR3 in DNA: TGTGCCAGCAGTTCCAGGGTATACTCACCCCTCCACTTT. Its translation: CASSSRVYSPLHF.

The CDR3 DNA reads as TGTGCCAGCTCTCTAAGCTCCTACAATGAGCAGTTCTTC. The encoded protein is CASSLSSYNEQFF. J is TRBJ2-1 and V is TRBV27; D remains ambiguous. The CDR3 is made up of 13 amino acids. Germline V gives CDR1 MNHEY, CDR2 SMNVEV (reference sequence). Trimming took off 8 bases at V and 0 bases at J, with 8 bases between the two ends.

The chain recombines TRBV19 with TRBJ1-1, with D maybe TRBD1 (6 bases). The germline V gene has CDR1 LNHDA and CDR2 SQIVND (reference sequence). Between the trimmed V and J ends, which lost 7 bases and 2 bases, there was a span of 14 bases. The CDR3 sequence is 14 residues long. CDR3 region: CASTRPDSNTEAFF. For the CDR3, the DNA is TGTGCCAGTACCCGACCGGACAGTAACACTGAAGCTTTCTTT.

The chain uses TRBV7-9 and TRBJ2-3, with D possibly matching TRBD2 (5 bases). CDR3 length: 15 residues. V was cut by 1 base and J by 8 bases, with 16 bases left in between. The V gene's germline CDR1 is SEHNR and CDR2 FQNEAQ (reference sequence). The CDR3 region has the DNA TGTGCCAGCAGCTTAGGGCAATCTAGCTTCCCTACGCAGTATTTT. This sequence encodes CASSLGQSSFPTQYF.

Here the CDR3 reads CATQGTGSPSGANVLTF. The CDR3 DNA sequence: TGTGCCACCCAAGGGACAGGGAGCCCCTCTGGGGCCAACGTCCTGACTTTC. This chain links TRBV2 with TRBJ2-6, with TRBD1 matching over 9 bases. The CDR3 sequence is 17 residues long. The J segment lost 0 bases and the V segment lost 10 bases, leaving 10 bases of the junction unmatched. Germline lookup yields CDR1 SNHLY and CDR2 FYNNEI.

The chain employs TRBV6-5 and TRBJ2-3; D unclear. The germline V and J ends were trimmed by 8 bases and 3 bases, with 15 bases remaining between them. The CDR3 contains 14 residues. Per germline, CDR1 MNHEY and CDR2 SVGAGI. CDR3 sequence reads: CASQLDGLTDTQYF. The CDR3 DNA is TGTGCCAGCCAACTTGATGGTCTAACAGATACGCAGTATTTT.

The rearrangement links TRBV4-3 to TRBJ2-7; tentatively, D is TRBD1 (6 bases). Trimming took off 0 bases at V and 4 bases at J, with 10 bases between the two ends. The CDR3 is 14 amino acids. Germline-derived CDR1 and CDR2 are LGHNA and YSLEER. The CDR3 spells CASSQDRGDYEQYF. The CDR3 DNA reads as TGCGCCAGCAGCCAAGACAGGGGTGATTACGAGCAGTACTTC.

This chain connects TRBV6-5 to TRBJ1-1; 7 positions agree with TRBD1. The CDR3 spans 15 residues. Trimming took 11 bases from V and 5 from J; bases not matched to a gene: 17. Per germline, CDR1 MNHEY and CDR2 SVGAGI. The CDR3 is CASRPQGDNPTEAFF. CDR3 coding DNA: TGTGCCTCCCGGCCCCAGGGGGATAATCCGACTGAAGCTTTCTTT.

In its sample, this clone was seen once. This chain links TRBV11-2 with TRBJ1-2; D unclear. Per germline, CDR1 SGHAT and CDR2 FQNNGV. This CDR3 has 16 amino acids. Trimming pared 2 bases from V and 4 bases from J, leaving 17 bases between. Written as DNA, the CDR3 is TGTGCCAGCAGCTTAACCTTTCCCCCTGGAGGCTATGGCTACACCTTC. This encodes CASSLTFPPGGYGYTF. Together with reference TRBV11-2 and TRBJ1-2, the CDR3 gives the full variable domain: EAGVAQSPRYKIIEKRQSVAFWCNPISGHATLYWYQQILGQGPKLLIQFQNNGVVDDSQLPKDRFSAERLKGVDSTLKIQPAKLEDSAVYLCASSLTFPPGGYGYTFGSGTRLTVV.

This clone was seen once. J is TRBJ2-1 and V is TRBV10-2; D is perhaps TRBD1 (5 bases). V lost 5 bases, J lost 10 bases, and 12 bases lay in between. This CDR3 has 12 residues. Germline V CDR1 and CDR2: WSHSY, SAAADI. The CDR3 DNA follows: TGCGCCAGCAGTCCAGGGTTCTGGGAGCAGTTCTTC. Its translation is CASSPGFWEQFF.

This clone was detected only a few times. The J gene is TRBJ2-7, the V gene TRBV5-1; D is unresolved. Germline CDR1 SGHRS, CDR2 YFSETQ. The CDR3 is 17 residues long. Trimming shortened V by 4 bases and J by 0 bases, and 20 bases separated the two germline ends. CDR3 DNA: TGCGCCAGCAGCCCCAACCCCCACAGTATCAGCTCCTACGAGCAGTACTTC. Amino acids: CASSPNPHSISSYEQYF.

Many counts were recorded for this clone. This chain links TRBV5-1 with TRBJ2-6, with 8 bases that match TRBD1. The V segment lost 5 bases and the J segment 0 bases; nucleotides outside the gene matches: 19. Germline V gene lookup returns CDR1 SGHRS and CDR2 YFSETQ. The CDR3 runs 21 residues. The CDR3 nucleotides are TGCGCCAGCAGTCGTTGGTTTTTAGGGGACAGGCCAGCCTCTGGGGCCAACGTCCTGACTTTC. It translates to CASSRWFLGDRPASGANVLTF.

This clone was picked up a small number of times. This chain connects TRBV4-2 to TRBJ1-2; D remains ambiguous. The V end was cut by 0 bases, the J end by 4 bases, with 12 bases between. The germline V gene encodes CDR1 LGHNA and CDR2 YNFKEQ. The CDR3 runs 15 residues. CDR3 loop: CASSQEEGRTYGYTF. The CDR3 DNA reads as TGTGCCAGCAGCCAAGAAGAGGGAAGAACCTATGGCTACACCTTC.

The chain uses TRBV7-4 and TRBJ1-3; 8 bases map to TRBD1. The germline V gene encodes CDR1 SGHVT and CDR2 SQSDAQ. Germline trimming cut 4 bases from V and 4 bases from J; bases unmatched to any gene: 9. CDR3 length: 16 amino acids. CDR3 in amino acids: CASSSRDRGKGNTIYF. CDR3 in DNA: TGTGCCAGCAGCTCAAGAGACAGGGGTAAAGGAAACACCATATATTTT.

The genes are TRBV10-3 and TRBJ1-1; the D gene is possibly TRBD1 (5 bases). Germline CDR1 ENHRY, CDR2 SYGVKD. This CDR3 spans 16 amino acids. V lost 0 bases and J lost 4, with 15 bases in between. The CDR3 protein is CAISESGGEEITEAFF. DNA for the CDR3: TGTGCCATCAGTGAGTCTGGAGGGGAGGAGATCACTGAAGCTTTCTTT.

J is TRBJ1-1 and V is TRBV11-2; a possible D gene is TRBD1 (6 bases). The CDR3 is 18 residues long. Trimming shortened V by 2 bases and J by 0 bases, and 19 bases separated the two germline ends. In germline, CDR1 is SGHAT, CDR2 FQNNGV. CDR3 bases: TGTGCCAGCAGCTTATACTCGCCTTTTGGACAGATGAACACTGAAGCTTTCTTT. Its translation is CASSLYSPFGQMNTEAFF.

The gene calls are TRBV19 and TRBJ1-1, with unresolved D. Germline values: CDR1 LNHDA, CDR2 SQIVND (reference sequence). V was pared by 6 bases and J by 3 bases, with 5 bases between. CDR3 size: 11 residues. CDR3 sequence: CASRFDTEAFF. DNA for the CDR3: TGTGCCAGTAGGTTCGACACTGAAGCTTTCTTT.

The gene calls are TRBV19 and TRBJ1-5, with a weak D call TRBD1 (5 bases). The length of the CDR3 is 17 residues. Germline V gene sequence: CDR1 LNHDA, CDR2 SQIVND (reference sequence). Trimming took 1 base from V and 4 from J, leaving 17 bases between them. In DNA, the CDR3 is TGTGCCAGTAGTATAGCGGCAGGGTCGGTGAGAAATCAGCCCCAGCATTTT. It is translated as CASSIAAGSVRNQPQHF.

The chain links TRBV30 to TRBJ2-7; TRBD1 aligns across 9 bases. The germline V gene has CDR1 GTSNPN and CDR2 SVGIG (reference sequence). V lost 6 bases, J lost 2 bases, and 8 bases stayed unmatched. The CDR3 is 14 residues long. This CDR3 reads CACSRDRVTYEQYF. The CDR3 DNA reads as TGTGCCTGTTCCCGGGACAGGGTCACCTACGAGCAGTACTTC.

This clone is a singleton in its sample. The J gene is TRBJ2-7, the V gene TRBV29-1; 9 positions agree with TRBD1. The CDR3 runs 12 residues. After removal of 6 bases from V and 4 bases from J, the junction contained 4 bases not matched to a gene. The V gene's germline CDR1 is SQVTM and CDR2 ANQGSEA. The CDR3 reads CSVGQGEYEQYF. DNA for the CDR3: TGCAGCGTGGGACAGGGTGAATACGAGCAGTACTTC.

The DNA for the CDR3 is TGTGCCAGCAGCTTAGATATGGGACAGGGGGGTTGGCTAGCCAAAAACATTCAGTACTTC. It is translated as CASSLDMGQGGWLAKNIQYF. The chain carries TRBV11-3 and TRBJ2-4; 11 bases agree with TRBD1. From germline, CDR1 is SGHNT and CDR2 YENEEA. The junction had 10 bases not matched to a gene; V was cut back by 0 bases and J by 0 bases. The CDR3 runs 20 residues.

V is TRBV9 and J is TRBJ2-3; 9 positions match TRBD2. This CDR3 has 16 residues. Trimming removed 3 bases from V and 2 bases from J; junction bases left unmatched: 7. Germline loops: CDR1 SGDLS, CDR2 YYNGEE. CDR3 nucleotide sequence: TGTGCCAGCAGCGCAGAAGCGGGGGGATTCACAGATACGCAGTATTTT. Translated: CASSAEAGGFTDTQYF.

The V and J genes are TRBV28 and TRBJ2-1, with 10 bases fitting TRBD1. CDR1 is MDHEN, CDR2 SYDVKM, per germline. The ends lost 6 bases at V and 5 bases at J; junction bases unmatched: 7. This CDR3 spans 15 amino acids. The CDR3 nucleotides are TGTGCCAGCAGGCCGGCCGGGACAGGGGACAATGAGCAGTTCTTC. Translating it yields CASRPAGTGDNEQFF.